Described below is a single T cell receptor beta chain sequence and its context. This entry is derived from a study of blood T cell repertoires in COVID-19. V lost 6 bases, J lost 8 bases, and 13 bases stayed unmatched. The CDR3 spans 15 residues. Germline V lookup: CDR1 SGHVS, CDR2 FNYEAQ. Some clones are missing from TCRdb's copy, which holds only in-frame ones; the method was immunoSEQ multiplex PCR. The sample includes approximately 70,000 clones, under 90% seen only once; the top ten take approximately 2.5%. The origin of this receptor is a human donor in a cohort sampled during active COVID-19. The chain employs TRBV7-6 and TRBJ2-1; 7 bases fit TRBD2. The sample consisted of peripheral blood. CDR3 DNA: TGTGCCAGCAGTTTGCCGGGGCGGGGGACGTATGAGCAGTTCTTC. As protein: CASSLPGRGTYEQFF.